Listed here are 11 T cell receptor beta chains from one sample, sequenced in a study of CD8+ T cells in alopecia areata. After isolation, RNA underwent reverse transcription to generate cDNA as the sequencing template. Profiling relied on immunoSEQ multiplex PCR, and the TCRdb table lists in-frame clones only, not all of them. Among more than 200,000 clones listed, 40% to 45% were seen once. Indicated treatment: oral pan-JAK inhibitor, 5-10 mg twice daily. The sequencing used CD4+ T cells sorted from blood, collected at approximately week 36, from a patient treated with tofacitinib. These TCRs come from a human donor with alopecia areata.

The table lists this clone with a count of one. The V and J genes are TRBV30 and TRBJ1-4; D is unresolved. The ends were cut back, 2 bases at V and 10 bases at J, with 8 bases in the middle. Germline loops: CDR1 GTSNPN, CDR2 SVGIG (reference sequence). The length of the CDR3 is 11 residues. This chain's CDR3 is CAWSIRGKLFF. The DNA for the CDR3 is TGTGCCTGGAGTATTCGGGGAAAACTGTTTTTT.

The rearrangement joins TRBV29-1 to TRBJ2-7; D ambiguous. Trimming shortened V by 3 bases and J by 4 bases, and 13 bases separated the two germline ends. Germline lookup yields CDR1 SQVTM and CDR2 ANQGSEA. The CDR3 covers 13 residues. The CDR3 is CSVEDRGGYEQYF. CDR3 in DNA: TGCAGCGTTGAGGACCGTGGCGGTTACGAGCAGTACTTC.

In DNA, the CDR3 is TGTGCCAGCAGAACGGGGGGGGGCAGGCCAGATACGCAGTATTTT. As protein: CASRTGGGRPDTQYF. This chain uses TRBV5-4 with TRBJ2-3, with 8 bases matching TRBD2. The junction had 9 bases not matched to a gene; V was cut back by 5 bases and J by 4 bases. The CDR3 totals 15 residues. CDR1 and CDR2 (germline): SGHNT, YYREEE (reference sequence).

V usage is TRBV7-9 and J usage is TRBJ2-7; D uncertain. This CDR3 has 11 amino acids. Germline V gives CDR1 SEHNR, CDR2 FQNEAQ (reference sequence). V lost 5 bases and J 3 bases, leaving 5 bases between the germline ends. CDR3 in amino acids: CASSLHYEQYF. The CDR3 DNA is TGTGCCAGCAGCCTTCACTACGAGCAGTACTTC.

The CDR3 region is CSATTSYEQYF. In DNA, the CDR3 is TGCAGCGCCACCACCTCCTACGAGCAGTACTTC. V gene TRBV29-1 combines with J gene TRBJ2-7; D gene uncertain. Germline V gene sequence: CDR1 SQVTM, CDR2 ANQGSEA. This CDR3 spans 11 amino acids. Trimming cost V 7 bases and J 0 bases, with 7 bases left between them.

Here the CDR3 DNA reads TGTGCCAGCTACCTAGGACAGGGGGCGGTTGGCTACACCTTC. Translation: CASYLGQGAVGYTF. This rearrangement joins TRBV7-2 to TRBJ1-2; 11 bases agree with TRBD1. The CDR3 sequence is 14 residues long. Germline CDR1 reads SGHTA; CDR2 reads FQGNSA. V lost 8 bases, J lost 7 bases, and 9 bases stayed unmatched.

This sequence joins TRBV29-1 and TRBJ2-3; 10 bases are shared with TRBD2. The CDR3 runs 16 residues. Germline V gene sequence: CDR1 SQVTM, CDR2 ANQGSEA. With V trimmed by 6 bases and J by 1 base, 10 bases remained unmatched. CDR3 nucleotides: TGCAGCGTCGTGCTCTTAGGACTAGCGGGCACAGATACGCAGTATTTT. Its protein is CSVVLLGLAGTDTQYF.

The chain joins TRBV7-9 to TRBJ2-1, with a tentative D call TRBD2 (7 bases). This CDR3 has 13 amino acids. V lost 6 bases and J lost 11, with 17 bases in between. Germline V gives CDR1 SEHNR, CDR2 FQNEAQ (reference sequence). The CDR3 loop is CASSPGEGSKQFF. CDR3 sequence (DNA): TGTGCCAGCAGTCCAGGGGAGGGAAGTAAGCAGTTCTTC.

This clone occurred a few times. This chain links TRBV4-2 with TRBJ2-5; TRBD2 matches 8 bases. The germline V gene encodes CDR1 LGHNA and CDR2 YNFKEQ. The junction had 13 bases not matched to a gene; V was cut back by 2 bases and J by 5 bases. The CDR3 extends over 17 amino acids. CDR3 residues: CASSQSQGLGAPETQYF. The CDR3 DNA reads TGTGCCAGCAGCCAAAGTCAGGGACTAGGCGCGCCGGAGACCCAGTACTTC.

This clone was counted a few times. The chain has TRBV6-1 and TRBJ2-5; TRBD2 matches at 8 bases. CDR3 length: 13 amino acids. V shed 8 bases and J 5 bases; nucleotides not matched to a gene: 7. Germline-derived CDR1 and CDR2 are MNHNS and SASEGT. The CDR3 DNA is TGTGCCAGCCGAAGCGGGAGCACTGAGACCCAGTACTTC. Protein sequence: CASRSGSTETQYF.

This clone was seen ten or more times. The chain combines TRBV18 with TRBJ1-1; TRBD1 matches 8 bases. The CDR3 spans 14 residues. J gave up 5 bases and V 6 bases, and 8 bases lay outside the gene matches. The germline V gene encodes CDR1 KGHSH and CDR2 LQKENI. CDR3 sequence: CASSRPQGATEAFF. The CDR3 DNA reads as TGTGCCAGCTCCCGCCCTCAGGGGGCGACTGAAGCTTTCTTT.